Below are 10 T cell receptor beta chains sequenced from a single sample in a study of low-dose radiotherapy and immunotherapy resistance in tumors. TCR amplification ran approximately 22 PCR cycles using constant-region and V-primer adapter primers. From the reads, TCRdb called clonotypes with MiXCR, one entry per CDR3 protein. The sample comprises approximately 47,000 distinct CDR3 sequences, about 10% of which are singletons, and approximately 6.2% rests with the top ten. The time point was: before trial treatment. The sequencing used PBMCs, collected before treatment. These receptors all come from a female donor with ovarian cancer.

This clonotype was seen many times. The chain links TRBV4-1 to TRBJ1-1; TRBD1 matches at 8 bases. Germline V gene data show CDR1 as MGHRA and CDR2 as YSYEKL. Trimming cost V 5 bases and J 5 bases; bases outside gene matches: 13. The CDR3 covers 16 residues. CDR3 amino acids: CASSSTLSRGPTEAFF. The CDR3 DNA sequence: TGCGCCAGCAGCTCCACACTCAGCAGGGGGCCGACTGAAGCTTTCTTT.

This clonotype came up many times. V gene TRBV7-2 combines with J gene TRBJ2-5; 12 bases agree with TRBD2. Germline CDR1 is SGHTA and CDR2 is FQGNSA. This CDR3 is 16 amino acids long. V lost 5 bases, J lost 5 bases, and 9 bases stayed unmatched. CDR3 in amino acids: CASSIGLAGSGETQYF. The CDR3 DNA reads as TGTGCCAGCAGCATAGGACTAGCGGGGAGCGGGGAGACCCAGTACTTC.

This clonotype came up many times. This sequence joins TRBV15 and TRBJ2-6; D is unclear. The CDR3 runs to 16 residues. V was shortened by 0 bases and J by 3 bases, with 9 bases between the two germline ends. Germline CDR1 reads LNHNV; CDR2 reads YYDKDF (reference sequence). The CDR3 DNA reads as TGTGCCACCAGCAGAGATACGAACGATGGGGCCAACGTCCTGACTTTC. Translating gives CATSRDTNDGANVLTF.

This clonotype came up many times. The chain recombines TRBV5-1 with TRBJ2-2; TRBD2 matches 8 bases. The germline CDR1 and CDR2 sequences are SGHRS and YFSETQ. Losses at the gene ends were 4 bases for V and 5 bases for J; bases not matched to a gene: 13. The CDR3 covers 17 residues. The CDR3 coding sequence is TGCGCCAGCAGCCCCGGGGGCAGCGGGAGTGCAACCGGGGAGCTGTTTTTT. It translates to CASSPGGSGSATGELFF.

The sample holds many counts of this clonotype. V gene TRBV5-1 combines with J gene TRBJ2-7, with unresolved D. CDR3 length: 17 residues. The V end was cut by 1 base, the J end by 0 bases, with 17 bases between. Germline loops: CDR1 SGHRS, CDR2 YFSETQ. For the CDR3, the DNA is TGCGCCAGCAGCTTGAAGGCTATAGGCGGTTACTCCTACGAGCAGTACTTC. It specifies CASSLKAIGGYSYEQYF.

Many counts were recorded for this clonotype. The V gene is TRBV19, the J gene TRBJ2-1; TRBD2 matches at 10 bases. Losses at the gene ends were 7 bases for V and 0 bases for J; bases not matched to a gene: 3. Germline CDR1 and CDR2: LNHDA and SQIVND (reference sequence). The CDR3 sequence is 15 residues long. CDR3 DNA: TGTGCCAGTACCCCTAGCGGGAGCTCCTACAATGAGCAGTTCTTC. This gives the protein CASTPSGSSYNEQFF.

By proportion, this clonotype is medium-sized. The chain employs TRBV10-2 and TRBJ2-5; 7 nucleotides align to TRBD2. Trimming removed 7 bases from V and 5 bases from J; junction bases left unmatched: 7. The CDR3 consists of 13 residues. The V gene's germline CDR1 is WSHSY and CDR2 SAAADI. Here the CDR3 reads CASTGLIMETQYF. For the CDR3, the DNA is TGCGCCAGCACGGGACTAATAATGGAGACCCAGTACTTC.

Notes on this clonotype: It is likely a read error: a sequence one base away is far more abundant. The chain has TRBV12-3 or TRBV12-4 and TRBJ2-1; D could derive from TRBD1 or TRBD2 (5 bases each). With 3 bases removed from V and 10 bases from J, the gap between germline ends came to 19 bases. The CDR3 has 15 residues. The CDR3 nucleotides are TGTGCCAGCAGTTTGAGCCGGGACCCTTCCTACGAGCAGTTCTTC. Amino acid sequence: CASSLSRDPSYEQFF.

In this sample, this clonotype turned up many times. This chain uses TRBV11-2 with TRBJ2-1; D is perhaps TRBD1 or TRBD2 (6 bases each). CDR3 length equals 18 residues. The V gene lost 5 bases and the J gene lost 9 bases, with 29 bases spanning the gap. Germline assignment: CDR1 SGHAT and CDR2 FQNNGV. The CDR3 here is CASSGLGGYIGGAAEQFF. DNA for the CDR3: TGTGCCAGCAGCGGCCTCGGGGGCTATATCGGGGGAGCAGCTGAGCAGTTCTTC. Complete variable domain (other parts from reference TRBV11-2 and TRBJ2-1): EAGVAQSPRYKIIEKRQSVAFWCNPISGHATLYWYQQILGQGPKLLIQFQNNGVVDDSQLPKDRFSAERLKGVDSTLKIQPAKLEDSAVYLCASSGLGGYIGGAAEQFFGPGTRLTVL.

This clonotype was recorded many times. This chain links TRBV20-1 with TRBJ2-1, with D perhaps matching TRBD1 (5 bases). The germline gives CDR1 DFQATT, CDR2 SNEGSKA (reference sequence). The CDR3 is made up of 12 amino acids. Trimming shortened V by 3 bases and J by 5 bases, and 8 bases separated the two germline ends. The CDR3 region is CSASGAHNEQFF. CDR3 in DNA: TGCAGTGCTAGTGGGGCCCACAATGAGCAGTTCTTC.